Presented here are 5 T cell receptor beta chains from one specimen sequenced in a study of T cells in Graves' hyperthyroidism and ophthalmopathy. RNA transcripts gave rise to amplified TCR beta CDR3 regions. Using the HTBI primer set, a first-round RT-PCR was run on the TCR CDR3. TCRdb processed the multiplex PCR reads anew with MiXCR; each CDR3 protein has one entry. The sample consists of 550,000 to 850,000 distinct CDR3 sequences, approximately 19% of them appearing once. The sequenced sample was blood. The receptors here all came from a woman aged 45-65 years with Graves' hyperthyroidism that later progressed to Graves' ophthalmopathy.

This clonotype came up a few times. The chain recombines TRBV6-2 or TRBV6-3 with TRBJ2-1; D is perhaps TRBD2 (6 bases). V lost 0 bases and J lost 0, with 12 bases in between. The CDR3 is made up of 17 amino acids. Germline V gene sequence: CDR1 MNHEY, CDR2 SVGEGT. CDR3 bases: TGTGCCAGCAGTTACTCCCCCGGGAGTAGCTCCTACAATGAGCAGTTCTTC. This encodes CASSYSPGSSSYNEQFF.

This chain links TRBV6-2 or TRBV6-3 with TRBJ2-4, with 10 bases that match TRBD1. J lost 9 bases, V lost 5 bases, and 10 bases had no gene match. The length of the CDR3 is 15 residues. Germline V gene lookup returns CDR1 MNHEY and CDR2 SVGEGT. In DNA, the CDR3 is TGTGCCAGCAGTCCCCCCGGGACAGGGGACAGCATTCAGTACTTC. It encodes CASSPPGTGDSIQYF.

In this sample, this clonotype turned up once. The rearrangement uses TRBV4-1 and TRBJ1-5, with D perhaps TRBD1 (6 bases). The CDR3 sequence is 15 residues long. The V and J ends lost 3 bases and 7 bases respectively, with 16 bases between them. CDR1 and CDR2 (germline): MGHRA, YSYEKL. The CDR3 is CASSQATGSRQPQHF. Here the CDR3 DNA reads TGCGCCAGCAGCCAGGCTACAGGGTCCCGCCAGCCCCAGCATTTT.

This clonotype was counted a few times. The chain is built from TRBV29-1 and TRBJ2-7; tentatively, D is TRBD1 or TRBD2 (6 bases each). V lost 1 base and J 0 bases, leaving 13 bases between the germline ends. Germline assignment: CDR1 SQVTM and CDR2 ANQGSEA. This CDR3 comprises 15 residues. CDR3 sequence (DNA): TGCAGCGTTGAAGTTTCGGGGGCCTTCTCCTACGAGCAGTACTTC. Translation: CSVEVSGAFSYEQYF.

V and J are TRBV27 and TRBJ1-4, with D unclear. The CDR3 is made up of 15 amino acids. Trimming took 6 bases from V and 3 from J, leaving 14 bases between them. The germline CDR1 and CDR2 sequences are MNHEY and SMNVEV (reference sequence). The CDR3 loop reads CASRYQRASNEKLFF. Here the CDR3 DNA reads TGTGCCAGCAGATACCAAAGGGCGTCTAATGAAAAACTGTTTTTT.